Following are 11 T cell receptor beta chains from one sample sequenced in a study of cytomegalovirus exposure and HLA in healthy donors. PCR used 60 Vbeta primers and 13 Jbeta primers. Clones were read by immunoSEQ multiplex PCR, and TCRdb kept only the in-frame ones, dropping some. This table has around 140,000 clones, 60% to 80% appearing once. Sequences were obtained from PBMCs. The receptors were gathered from a man aged 50 to 60 in good health and CMV-seropositive.

V gene TRBV4-3 combines with J gene TRBJ1-5, with TRBD1 identical over 10 bases. Germline lookup yields CDR1 LGHNA and CDR2 YSLEER. The CDR3 covers 20 residues. Trimming at V came to 0 bases and at J to 0 bases, leaving 11 bases not matched to a gene. CDR3: CASSQDHFRQGAGSNQPQHF. CDR3 coding DNA: TGCGCCAGCAGCCAAGACCATTTCCGACAGGGGGCCGGTAGCAATCAGCCCCAGCATTTT.

The V and J genes are TRBV5-4 and TRBJ2-6, with D perhaps matching TRBD1 (5 bases). The germline V gene has CDR1 SGHNT and CDR2 YYREEE (reference sequence). CDR3 size: 16 residues. The germline V and J ends were trimmed by 1 base and 6 bases, with 14 bases remaining between them. The CDR3 region is CASSLYQGSEANVLTF. The CDR3 DNA reads TGTGCCAGCAGCTTGTACCAGGGTTCAGAGGCCAACGTCCTGACTTTC. The full variable domain, completed using reference TRBV5-4 and TRBJ2-6, is ETGVTQSPTHLIKTRGQQVTLRCSSQSGHNTVSWYQQALGQGPQFIFQYYREEENGRGNFPPRFSGLQFPNYSSELNVNALELDDSALYLCASSLYQGSEANVLTFGAGSRLTVL.

This chain connects TRBV21-1 to TRBJ1-1; TRBD1 reflects the table's D call only, with no check against the DNA. TRBV21-1 is tagged as a pseudogene. The CDR3 contains 14 residues. The CDR3 loop is CASITGKQHTEAFF. DNA for the CDR3: TGTGCCAGCATCACAGGGAAACAACATACTGAAGCTTTCTTT.

This chain connects TRBV6-6 to TRBJ2-7; 8 bases are a match to TRBD1. Trimming took 0 bases from V and 3 from J; bases not matched to a gene: 1. Germline loops: CDR1 MNHNY, CDR2 SVGAGI (reference sequence). The length of the CDR3 is 14 residues. For the CDR3, the DNA is TGTGCCAGCAGTTACTCGGGGACAGGCTACGAGCAGTACTTC. Translation gives CASSYSGTGYEQYF.

This clone was seen a few times. This chain links TRBV9 with TRBJ1-6; 7 positions agree with TRBD1. The CDR3 is 15 residues long. CDR1 is SGDLS, CDR2 YYNGEE, per germline. The V segment lost 3 bases and the J segment 8 bases; nucleotides outside the gene matches: 8. CDR3 sequence (DNA): TGTGCCAGCAGCGCCCAGGGGGAAAGATATTCACCCCTCCACTTT. As protein: CASSAQGERYSPLHF.

J is TRBJ1-1 and V is TRBV5-4; no reliable D call. Trimming cost V 4 bases and J 2 bases, with 6 bases left between them. The CDR3 is 12 residues long. CDR1 is SGHNT, CDR2 YYREEE, per germline (reference sequence). The CDR3 nucleotides are TGTGCCAGCAGCATGTATAACACTGAAGCTTTCTTT. Translated: CASSMYNTEAFF.

This sequence joins TRBV27 and TRBJ1-3; D is unclear. The CDR3 length is 15 residues. V shed 5 bases and J shed 0 bases, with 11 bases lying between them. Per the germline V gene, CDR1 is MNHEY and CDR2 is SMNVEV (reference sequence). The CDR3 protein is CASSPSPFSGNTIYF. In DNA form, the CDR3 reads TGTGCCAGCAGTCCTAGTCCTTTCTCTGGAAACACCATATATTTT.

The chain links TRBV10-2 to TRBJ2-3; 13 positions match TRBD2. The CDR3 sequence is 18 residues long. V lost 6 bases, J lost 3 bases, and 12 bases stayed unmatched. Germline assignment: CDR1 WSHSY and CDR2 SAAADI. CDR3 bases: TGCGCCAGCAGCGGGGGGCCAACTAGCGGGGGGGTAACAGATACGCAGTATTTT. This translates into CASSGGPTSGGVTDTQYF.

This clone appeared once. The CDR3 DNA reads TGCGCCAGCAGCCAGGGACAGGGGGTTCCTGAGTCCTACAATGAGCAGTTCTTC. Translation gives CASSQGQGVPESYNEQFF. The V call is TRBV4-1, the J call TRBJ2-1; 11 bases align to TRBD1. CDR1 and CDR2 from the germline V gene are MGHRA and YSYEKL. V was pared by 3 bases and J by 1 base, with 8 bases of the junction left unmatched. There are 18 residues in the CDR3.

The rearrangement links TRBV6-4 to TRBJ2-2; 9 bases line up with TRBD1. Germline V gene lookup returns CDR1 MRHNA and CDR2 SNTAGT. CDR3 length: 16 amino acids. Trimming cost V 6 bases and J 1 base; bases outside gene matches: 6. The CDR3 here is CASSATGGMNTGELFF. The CDR3 DNA sequence: TGTGCCAGCAGCGCGACAGGGGGGATGAACACCGGGGAGCTGTTTTTT.

V usage is TRBV7-6 and J usage is TRBJ2-1, with D possibly matching TRBD2 (5 bases). The germline V and J ends were trimmed by 8 bases and 10 bases, with 15 bases remaining between them. This CDR3 is built from 12 residues. From germline, CDR1 is SGHVS and CDR2 FNYEAQ. CDR3 residues: CASHALGGEQFF. The CDR3 bases are TGTGCCAGCCATGCCTTAGGCGGGGAGCAGTTCTTC.